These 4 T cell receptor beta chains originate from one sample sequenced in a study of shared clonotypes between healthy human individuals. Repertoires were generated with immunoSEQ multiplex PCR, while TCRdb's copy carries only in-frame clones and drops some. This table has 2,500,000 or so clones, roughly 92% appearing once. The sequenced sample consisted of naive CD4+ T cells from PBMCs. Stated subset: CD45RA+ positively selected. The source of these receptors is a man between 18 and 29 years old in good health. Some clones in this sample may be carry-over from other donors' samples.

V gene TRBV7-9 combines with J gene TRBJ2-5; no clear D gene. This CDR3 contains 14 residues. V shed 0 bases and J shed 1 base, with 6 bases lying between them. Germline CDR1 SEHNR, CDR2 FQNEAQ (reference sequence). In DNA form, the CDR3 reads TGTGCCAGCAGCTTAGCGACATCCCAAGAGACCCAGTACTTC. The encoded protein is CASSLATSQETQYF. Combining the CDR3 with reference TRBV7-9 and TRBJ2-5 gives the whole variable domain DTGVSQNPRHKITKRGQNVTFRCDPISEHNRLYWYRQTLGQGPEFLTYFQNEAQLEKSRLLSDRFSAERPKGSFSTLEIQRTEQGDSAMYLCASSLATSQETQYFGPGTRLLVL.

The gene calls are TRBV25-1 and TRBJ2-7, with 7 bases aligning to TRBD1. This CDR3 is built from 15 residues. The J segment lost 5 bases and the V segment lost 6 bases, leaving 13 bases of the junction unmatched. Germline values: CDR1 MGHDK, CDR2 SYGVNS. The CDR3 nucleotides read TGTGCCAGCAGAGAGTCCAGGGGGAGTTTGCACGAGCAGTACTTC. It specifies CASRESRGSLHEQYF.

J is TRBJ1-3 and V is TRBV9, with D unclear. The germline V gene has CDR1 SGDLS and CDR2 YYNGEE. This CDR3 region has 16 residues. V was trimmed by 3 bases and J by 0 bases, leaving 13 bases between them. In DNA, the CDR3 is TGTGCCAGCAGCGCCGCCCCGAGGCTCTCTGGAAACACCATATATTTT. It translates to CASSAAPRLSGNTIYF.

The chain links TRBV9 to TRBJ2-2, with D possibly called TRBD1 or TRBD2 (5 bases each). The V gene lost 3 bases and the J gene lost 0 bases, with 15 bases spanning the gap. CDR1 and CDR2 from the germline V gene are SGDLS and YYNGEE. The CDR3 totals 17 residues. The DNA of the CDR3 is TGTGCCAGCAGCGATCCGAGGGGCTCGCCGAACACCGGGGAGCTGTTTTTT. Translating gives CASSDPRGSPNTGELFF.